The 25 T cell receptor beta chains below all came from one sample that was sequenced in a study of blood T cell repertoires in COVID-19. Using immunoSEQ multiplex PCR, the repertoire was profiled, and TCRdb retains in-frame clones only, with some absent. The table shows 150,000 or so clones, with about 73% occurring only once. Material: peripheral blood. The receptors derive from an elderly man with acute or convalescent COVID-19.

The rearrangement joins TRBV5-1 to TRBJ1-6; 11 nucleotides agree with TRBD1. Germline V gene data show CDR1 as SGHRS and CDR2 as YFSETQ. The CDR3 spans 16 residues. J gave up 7 bases and V 4 bases, and 7 bases lay outside the gene matches. For the CDR3, the DNA is TGCGCCAGCAGCGCAGAGGGGGACAGGGGGAATTCACCCCTCCACTTT. Amino acids: CASSAEGDRGNSPLHF. The full variable domain, completed using reference TRBV5-1 and TRBJ1-6, is KAGVTQTPRYLIKTRGQQVTLSCSPISGHRSVSWYQQTPGQGLQFLFEYFSETQRNKGNFPGRFSGRQFSNSRSEMNVSTLELGDSALYLCASSAEGDRGNSPLHFGNGTRLTVT.

The CDR3 sequence is CASSLGGDSYQPQHF. The CDR3 region has the DNA TGCGCCAGCAGCTTGGGGGGGGACAGTTATCAGCCCCAGCATTTT. The genes are TRBV5-1 and TRBJ1-5; 7 nucleotides match TRBD1. Germline assignment: CDR1 SGHRS and CDR2 YFSETQ. Losses at the gene ends were 0 bases for V and 5 bases for J; bases not matched to a gene: 5. The CDR3 loop spans 15 amino acids.

J is TRBJ2-3 and V is TRBV11-3; possible D gene TRBD1, 5 bases. Germline CDR1 is SGHNT and CDR2 is YENEEA. This CDR3 has 13 amino acids. V was shortened by 2 bases and J by 3 bases, with 6 bases between the two germline ends. The DNA for the CDR3 is TGTGCCAGCAGCTTAAGGGGTACAGATACGCAGTATTTT. Translating it yields CASSLRGTDTQYF.

This clone was seen once. This chain uses TRBV4-1 with TRBJ2-2, with 10 bases that match TRBD2. Trimming at V came to 0 bases and at J to 0 bases, leaving 16 bases not matched to a gene. There are 22 residues in the CDR3. CDR1 and CDR2 from the germline V gene are MGHRA and YSYEKL. In nucleotides, the CDR3 is TGCGCCAGCAGCCAAGATCCCCTTGCTTCGGTAGCGGGGGGCGCGAACACCGGGGAGCTGTTTTTT. Residues: CASSQDPLASVAGGANTGELFF.

Note on this clone: A junction boundary mismatches the germline segment, possibly from a read error. V and J are TRBV5-8 and TRBJ2-2; 8 bases line up with TRBD1. Germline CDR1 is SGHTS and CDR2 is YDEGEE. This CDR3 is 14 amino acids long. Here the CDR3 DNA reads TGTGCCAGCAGCCGGACAGGGAACGCCGGGGAGCTGTTTTTT. It yields the protein CASSRTGNAGELFF.

This rearrangement joins TRBV6-5 to TRBJ2-3; 7 nucleotides agree with TRBD2. CDR3 size: 14 residues. Losses at the gene ends were 5 bases for V and 5 bases for J; bases not matched to a gene: 7. The germline gives CDR1 MNHEY, CDR2 SVGAGI. The DNA for the CDR3 is TGTGCCAGCAGTCAGCTTAGCGGGCAAGATACGCAGTATTTT. Translation: CASSQLSGQDTQYF.

This chain uses TRBV7-3 with TRBJ1-2; D is possibly TRBD1 (6 bases). CDR1 and CDR2 (germline): SGHTA, FQGTGA. Trimming shortened V by 2 bases and J by 6 bases, and 16 bases separated the two germline ends. The CDR3 covers 15 residues. This chain's CDR3 is CASSLGGGAADGYTF. CDR3 nucleotide sequence: TGTGCCAGCAGCTTAGGGGGCGGAGCCGCGGATGGCTACACCTTC. Supplemented by reference TRBV7-3 and TRBJ1-2, the full variable domain reads GAGVSQTPSNKVTEKGKYVELRCDPISGHTALYWYRQSLGQGPEFLIYFQGTGAADDSGLPNDRFFAVRPEGSVSTLKIQRTERGDSAVYLCASSLGGGAADGYTFGSGTRLTVV.

The rearrangement uses TRBV5-1 and TRBJ2-7; TRBD1 matches at 10 bases. The germline gives CDR1 SGHRS, CDR2 YFSETQ. J was trimmed by 1 base and V by 0 bases; bases with no gene match: 7. The CDR3 has 17 residues. CDR3 nucleotide sequence: TGCGCCAGCAGCTTGGCCTCCGGGACAGGGGCGTCCTACGAGCAGTACTTC. Its translation is CASSLASGTGASYEQYF.

The V gene is TRBV5-4, the J gene TRBJ2-5; possibly TRBD1 for D (6 bases). The CDR3 contains 15 residues. Trimming left V 3 bases short and J 3 bases short, with 15 bases between. CDR1 and CDR2 from the germline V gene are SGHNT and YYREEE (reference sequence). The CDR3 region is CASSSFSGEKETQYF. The CDR3 bases are TGTGCCAGCAGCTCGTTCTCAGGGGAAAAAGAGACCCAGTACTTC.

The rearrangement links TRBV18 to TRBJ2-7; TRBD1 matches 8 bases. V was pared by 6 bases and J by 2 bases, with 9 bases of the junction left unmatched. Germline CDR1 reads KGHSH; CDR2 reads LQKENI. The CDR3 consists of 15 residues. CDR3 sequence (DNA): TGTGCCAGCTCGGTTGGGACAGGCTCTCCCTACGAGCAGTACGTC. Amino acid sequence: CASSVGTGSPYEQYV.

The rearrangement joins TRBV7-2 to TRBJ2-3; no reliable D call. V gave up 1 base and J gave up 0 bases, with 5 bases separating them. The CDR3 runs to 14 residues. The germline gives CDR1 SGHTA, CDR2 FQGNSA. The CDR3 loop reads CASSLGRSTDTQYF. CDR3 DNA sequence: TGTGCCAGCAGCTTAGGGCGGAGCACAGATACGCAGTATTTT.

This sequence joins TRBV10-1 and TRBJ1-2, with D possibly matching TRBD1 (6 bases). Germline CDR1 WNHNN, CDR2 SYGVQD (reference sequence). V shed 5 bases and J shed 3 bases, with 13 bases lying between them. The CDR3 consists of 14 residues. The CDR3 DNA sequence: TGCGCCAGCAGTCCCCCGGGACAAGACTATGGCTACACCTTC. Translation: CASSPPGQDYGYTF.

The CDR3 coding sequence is TGTGCCAGCAGACCCGACAGGGGTGCCTACAATGAGCAGTTCTTC. Residues: CASRPDRGAYNEQFF. The gene calls are TRBV25-1 and TRBJ2-1; TRBD1 matches at 8 bases. CDR1 is MGHDK, CDR2 SYGVNS, per germline. With 6 bases clipped from V and 2 bases from J, the junction kept 6 bases outside the gene matches. The CDR3 sequence is 15 residues long.

This clone was detected a few times. The chain has TRBV29-1 and TRBJ1-1, with D possibly being TRBD1 (5 bases). Germline assignment: CDR1 SQVTM and CDR2 ANQGSEA. V was pared by 3 bases and J by 1 base, with 15 bases between. This CDR3 is built from 15 residues. The DNA of the CDR3 is TGCAGCGTTGAGGATAGCGGGGCCGGGAACACTGAAGCTTTCTTT. It is translated as CSVEDSGAGNTEAFF.

V gene TRBV6-6 combines with J gene TRBJ2-7; perhaps TRBD1 as D (5 bases). CDR1 and CDR2 from the germline V gene are MNHNY and SVGAGI (reference sequence). This CDR3 region has 13 residues. V was shortened by 5 bases and J by 4 bases, with 12 bases between the two germline ends. The CDR3 spells CASSSQGGYEQYV. The CDR3 DNA follows: TGTGCCAGCAGTAGCCAGGGTGGGTACGAGCAGTACGTC.

The chain is built from TRBV10-1 and TRBJ2-5, with TRBD2 identical over 9 bases. In germline, CDR1 is WNHNN, CDR2 SYGVQD (reference sequence). The CDR3 contains 14 residues. J lost 2 bases, V lost 8 bases, and 6 bases had no gene match. The CDR3 loop is CASPWRGGQETQYF. CDR3 in DNA: TGCGCCAGCCCTTGGCGGGGGGGACAAGAGACCCAGTACTTC.

The chain uses TRBV5-1 and TRBJ2-2; D uncertain. From germline, CDR1 is SGHRS and CDR2 YFSETQ. This CDR3 has 15 residues. The V end lost 0 bases, the J end lost 4 bases, and 10 bases lay between the germline ends. The DNA of the CDR3 is TGCGCCAGCAGCTTGGCCCCGGTCCGCACCGGGGAGCTGTTTTTT. Protein: CASSLAPVRTGELFF.

The chain combines TRBV7-8 with TRBJ1-5; 12 nucleotides match TRBD1. In germline, CDR1 is SGHVS, CDR2 FQNEAQ. With 4 bases clipped from V and 7 bases from J, the junction kept 5 bases outside the gene matches. The CDR3 runs 15 residues. This CDR3 is CASSSRDRGLQPQHF. In nucleotides, the CDR3 is TGTGCCAGCAGCTCCCGGGACAGGGGGCTACAGCCCCAGCATTTT.

J is TRBJ2-6 and V is TRBV3-1 (or the pseudogene TRBV3-2); D perhaps matches TRBD1 (6 bases). Germline CDR1 reads LGHDT; CDR2 reads YNNKEL (reference sequence). The CDR3 spans 15 residues. The V gene lost 4 bases and the J gene lost 4 bases, with 11 bases spanning the gap. The CDR3 DNA sequence: TGTGCCAGCAGCCTCTGGACAGCCGGGGCCAACGTCCTGACTTTC. Its translation: CASSLWTAGANVLTF.

To note about this clone: The identical CDR3 is also encoded by other nucleotide sequences in the sample. The chain couples TRBV7-2 to TRBJ2-1; weak D call: TRBD2 (6 bases). Germline V lookup: CDR1 SGHTA, CDR2 FQGNSA. The V end was cut by 2 bases, the J end by 4 bases, with 15 bases between. There are 16 residues in the CDR3. For the CDR3, the DNA is TGTGCCAGCAGCTTACTTGGGGGGTTGCCGTACAATGAGCAGTTCTTC. Its protein product is CASSLLGGLPYNEQFF.

The chain uses TRBV7-9 and TRBJ2-5, with 10 bases aligning to TRBD1. Germline CDR1 reads SEHNR; CDR2 reads FQNEAQ (reference sequence). Trimming took 1 base from V and 8 from J; bases not matched to a gene: 16. This CDR3 has 18 amino acids. CDR3 nucleotides: TGTGCCAGCAGCTTAGGTTCAAGCGGGACAGGGGCTCTGGACACCCAGTACTTC. It codes for CASSLGSSGTGALDTQYF.

This CDR3 reads CASSLGENYGYTF. In DNA, the CDR3 is TGCGCCAGCAGCTTGGGAGAGAACTATGGCTACACCTTC. This chain uses TRBV5-1 with TRBJ1-2; D is ambiguous. Deletions cut 0 bases from V and 2 bases from J, with 5 bases between. The CDR3 contains 13 residues. Germline CDR1 reads SGHRS; CDR2 reads YFSETQ.

This clone was seen a handful of times. The chain employs TRBV29-1 and TRBJ1-2; TRBD1 matches 9 bases. V trimming: 1 base; J trimming: 7 bases; junction bases outside the gene matches: 7. Germline CDR1 is SQVTM and CDR2 is ANQGSEA. The CDR3 consists of 14 residues. In nucleotides, the CDR3 is TGCAGCGTTGAAGCATCGGGGACAGGGAGTGGCTACACCTTC. Translated: CSVEASGTGSGYTF.

This clone was seen a few times. The chain carries TRBV28 and TRBJ1-3, with TRBD1 matching 9 bases. There are 16 residues in the CDR3. Germline V lookup: CDR1 MDHEN, CDR2 SYDVKM. Trimming at V came to 5 bases and at J to 4 bases, leaving 9 bases not matched to a gene. In DNA form, the CDR3 reads TGTGCCAGCAGTCCCCCACAGGGGGCGGTAGGAAACACCATATATTTT. This gives the protein CASSPPQGAVGNTIYF.

The chain links TRBV2 to TRBJ2-3; 9 positions match TRBD1. This CDR3 is built from 15 residues. J gave up 1 base and V 6 bases, and 5 bases lay outside the gene matches. Per the germline V gene, CDR1 is SNHLY and CDR2 is FYNNEI. CDR3 region: CASRDRGIRTDTQYF. The CDR3 DNA is TGTGCCAGCAGGGACAGGGGAATCCGCACAGATACGCAGTATTTT.